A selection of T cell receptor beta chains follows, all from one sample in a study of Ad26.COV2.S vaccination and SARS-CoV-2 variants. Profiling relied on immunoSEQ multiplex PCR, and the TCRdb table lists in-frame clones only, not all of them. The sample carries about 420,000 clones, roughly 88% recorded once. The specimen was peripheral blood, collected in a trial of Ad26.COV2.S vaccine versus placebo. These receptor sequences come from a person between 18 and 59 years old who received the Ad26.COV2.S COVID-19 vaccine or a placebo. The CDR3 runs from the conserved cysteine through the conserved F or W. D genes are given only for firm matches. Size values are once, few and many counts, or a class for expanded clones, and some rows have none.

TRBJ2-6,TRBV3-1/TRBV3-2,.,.,TGTGCCAGCAGCCGAGGGCCGAGACAGCACTCTGGGGCCAACGTCCTGACTTTC,CASSRGPRQHSGANVLTF
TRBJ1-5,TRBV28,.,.,TGTGCCAGCAGTTTACGTGTGGGCGGAAGCTATCAGCCCCAGCATTTT,CASSLRVGGSYQPQHF
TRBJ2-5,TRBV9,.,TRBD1,TGTGCCAGCAGCGTAGCAATCGAGGACAGGGGGAAGGAGACCCAGTACTTC,CASSVAIEDRGKETQYF
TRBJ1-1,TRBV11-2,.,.,TGTGCCAGCAGCTTGGGGGTCACGGACACTGAAGCTTTCTTT,CASSLGVTDTEAFF
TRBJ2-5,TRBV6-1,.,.,TGTGCCAGCAGTGAAGCGCAGACTCGAGAGACCCAGTACTTC,CASSEAQTRETQYF
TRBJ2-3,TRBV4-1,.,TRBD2,TGCGCCAGCAGAACCGGGACTAGCGGGGATCAGGGGTATTTT,CASRTGTSGDQGYF
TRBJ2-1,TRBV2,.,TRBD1,TGTGCCGGAGCTGACAGGGGCTCCTACAATGAGCAGTTCTTC,CAGADRGSYNEQFF
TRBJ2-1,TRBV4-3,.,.,TGCGCCAGCAGCCAAGATTTTGGTTCCTACAATGAGCAGTTCTTC,CASSQDFGSYNEQFF
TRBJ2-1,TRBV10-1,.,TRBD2,TGCGCCAGCAGTGAGGGTTCTAGCGGGGGCTACAATGAGCAGTTCTTC,CASSEGSSGGYNEQFF
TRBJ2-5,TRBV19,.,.,TGTGCCAGTAGTAGTCCCGAAAGGTTCCAAGAGACCCAGTACTTC,CASSSPERFQETQYF
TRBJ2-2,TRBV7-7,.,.,TGTGCTAGCAGCCGGGTCGGGGACCCGAACACCGGGGAGCTGTTTTTT,CASSRVGDPNTGELFF
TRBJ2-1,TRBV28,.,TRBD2,TGTGCCAGCAACACGGGACTAGCGTCCAACAATGAGCAGTTCTTC,CASNTGLASNNEQFF
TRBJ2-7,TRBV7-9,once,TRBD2,TGTGCCAGCAGCTTAGACGGGGGGAACTCCTACGAGCAGTACTTC,CASSLDGGNSYEQYF
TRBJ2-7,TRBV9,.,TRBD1,TGTGCCAGCAGCAAGACAGGGGGTAAAGGAGAGCAGTACTTC,CASSKTGGKGEQYF
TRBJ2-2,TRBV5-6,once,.,TGTGCCAGCAGCCTAGGGCCTAACACCGGGGAGCTGTTTTTT,CASSLGPNTGELFF
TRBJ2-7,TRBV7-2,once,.,TGTGCCAGCAGCTTAGGAACAGGGAGCGAGCAGTACTTC,CASSLGTGSEQYF
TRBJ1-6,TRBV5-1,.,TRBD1,TGCGCCAGCAGCCTCTTCGGACAGGGCAGGGATTCACCCCTCCACTTT,CASSLFGQGRDSPLHF
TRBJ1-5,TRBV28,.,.,TGTGCCAGCACTCCCCTCAGGGGAACTAGCAATCAGCCCCAGCATTTT,CASTPLRGTSNQPQHF
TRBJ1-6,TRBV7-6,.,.,TGTGCCAGCAGCTTAGCGCAAATGGGTGACTTCAATTCACCCCTCCACTTT,CASSLAQMGDFNSPLHF
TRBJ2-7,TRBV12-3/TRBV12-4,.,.,TGTGCCAGCAGTTTAGGGATACTCTACGGGCAGTACTTC,CASSLGILYGQYF
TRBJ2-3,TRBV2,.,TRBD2,TGTGCCAGCAGTGAAGCGTATCGGATAGCGGGGGGTTACACAGATACGCAGTATTTT,CASSEAYRIAGGYTDTQYF
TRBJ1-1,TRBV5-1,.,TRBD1,TGCGCCAGCAGCTTACAGACAGGGGACACTGAAGCTTTCTTT,CASSLQTGDTEAFF
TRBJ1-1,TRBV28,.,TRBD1,TGTGCCAGCAGTTTACGGACAGGGGGCGCCGATGAAGCTTTCTTT,CASSLRTGGADEAFF
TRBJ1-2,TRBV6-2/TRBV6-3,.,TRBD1,TGTGCCAGCACCCCGGGACAGGGCTATGGCTACACCTTC,CASTPGQGYGYTF
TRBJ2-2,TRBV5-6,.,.,TGTGCCAGCTGCTACCGGACGGTGAACACCGGGGAGCTGTTTTTT,CASCYRTVNTGELFF
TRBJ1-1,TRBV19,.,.,TGTGCCAGCGCTAACAGGAGCCGTGAAGCTTTCTTT,CASANRSREAFF
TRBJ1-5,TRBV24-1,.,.,TGTGCCACCGGCGACTTGGCTAGCAATCAGCCCCAGCATTTT,CATGDLASNQPQHF
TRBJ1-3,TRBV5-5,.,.,TGTGCCAGCAGCTTGGCTACCGGTCGAGCAGGAAACACCATATATTTT,CASSLATGRAGNTIYF
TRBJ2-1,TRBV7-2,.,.,TGTGCCAGCAGCTTAGCCCGATCCTCCTACAATGAGCAGTTCTTC,CASSLARSSYNEQFF
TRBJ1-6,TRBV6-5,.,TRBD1,TGTGCCAGCAGTTACTCGGGACAGGGGGTTTCACCCCTCCACTTT,CASSYSGQGVSPLHF
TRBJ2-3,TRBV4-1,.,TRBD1,TGCGCCAGCAGCCACTCAGGACAGGGTACCACAGATACGCAGTATTTT,CASSHSGQGTTDTQYF
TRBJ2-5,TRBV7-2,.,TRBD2,TGTGCCAGCAGCCCAATAGCGGGGGGGCCATCGACCCAGTACTTC,CASSPIAGGPSTQYF
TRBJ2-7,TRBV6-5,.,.,TGTGCCAGCAGTTACCCCCTGCGCAGGGGCGGCTACGAGCAGTACTTC,CASSYPLRRGGYEQYF
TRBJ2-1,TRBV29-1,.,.,TGCAGCGTTGAAGGGCCCGGGGGTTACAATGAGCAGTTCTTC,CSVEGPGGYNEQFF
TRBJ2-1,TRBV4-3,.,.,TGCGCCAGCAGCCAATCTGGGGGGTTGTTGAACGTACGGTTCTTC,CASSQSGGLLNVRFF
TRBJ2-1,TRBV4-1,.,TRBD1,TGCGCCAGCAGCCAAGATCACAGGGGGGCCGCGAGCTCCTACAATGAGCAGTTCTTC,CASSQDHRGAASSYNEQFF
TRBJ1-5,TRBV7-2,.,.,TGTGCCAGCAGCTTAGAGTGGGACCAGCCCCAGCATTTT,CASSLEWDQPQHF
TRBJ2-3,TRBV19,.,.,TGTGCCAGTATACGTCGGAATACGCAGTATTTT,CASIRRNTQYF
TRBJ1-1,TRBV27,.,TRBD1,TGTGCCAGCAGTTTATCAATCCCGGGACAGACTGAAGCTTTCTTT,CASSLSIPGQTEAFF
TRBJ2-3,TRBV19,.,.,TGTGCCAGTAGTACCCCGGGTGCACCGTCAGATACGCAGTATTTT,CASSTPGAPSDTQYF
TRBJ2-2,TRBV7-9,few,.,TGTGCCAGCAGCTTCCCCCGCGACACCGGGGAGCTGTTTTTT,CASSFPRDTGELFF
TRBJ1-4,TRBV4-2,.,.,TGTGCCAGCAGCCAAGGCGGTACCTATGCTAATGAAAAACTGTTTTTT,CASSQGGTYANEKLFF
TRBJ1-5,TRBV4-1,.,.,TGCGCCAGCAGCCAAGCCTCGAATAGCAATCAGCCCCAGCATTTT,CASSQASNSNQPQHF
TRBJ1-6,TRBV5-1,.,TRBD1,TGCGCCAGCAGCTTTACATGGACAGGGGAAAATTCACCCCTCCACTTT,CASSFTWTGENSPLHF
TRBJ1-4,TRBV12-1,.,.,TGTGCCAGCAGCCTACTCACCTGCGGGGAAAAACTGTTTTTT,CASSLLTCGEKLFF
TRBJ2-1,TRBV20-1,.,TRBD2,TGCAGTGCTAGTGAACTAGCGGGGGTTAGGAATGAGCAGTTCTTC,CSASELAGVRNEQFF